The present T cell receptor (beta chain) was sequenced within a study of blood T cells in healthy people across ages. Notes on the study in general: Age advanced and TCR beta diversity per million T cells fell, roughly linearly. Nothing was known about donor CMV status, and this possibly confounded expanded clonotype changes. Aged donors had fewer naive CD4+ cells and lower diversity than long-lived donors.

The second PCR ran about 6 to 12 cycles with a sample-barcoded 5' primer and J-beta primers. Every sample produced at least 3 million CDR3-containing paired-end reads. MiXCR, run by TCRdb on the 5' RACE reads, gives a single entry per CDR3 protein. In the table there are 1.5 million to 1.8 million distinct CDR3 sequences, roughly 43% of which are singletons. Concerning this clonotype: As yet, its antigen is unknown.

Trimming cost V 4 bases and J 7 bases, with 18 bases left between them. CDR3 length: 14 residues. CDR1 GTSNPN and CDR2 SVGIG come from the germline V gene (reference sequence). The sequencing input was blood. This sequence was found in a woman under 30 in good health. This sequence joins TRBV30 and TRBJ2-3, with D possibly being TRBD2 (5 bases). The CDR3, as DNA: TGTGCCTGGAATCAAGGCGGGCAAGGATATACGCAGTATTTT. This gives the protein CAWNQGGQGYTQYF.